Below are 22 T cell receptor beta chains sequenced from a single sample in a study of cytomegalovirus exposure and HLA in healthy donors. The repertoire was sequenced with immunoSEQ multiplex PCR; TCRdb's copy has only in-frame clones and lacks some. The data contain roughly 120,000 clones, 86% of them seen just once; the ten biggest clones take up over 4%. What was sequenced was PBMCs. Receptor source: a young man in good health and CMV-seronegative.

The rearrangement links TRBV7-2 to TRBJ2-7; 9 nucleotides match TRBD2. The germline CDR1 and CDR2 sequences are SGHTA and FQGNSA. The junction had 6 bases not matched to a gene; V was cut back by 2 bases and J by 1 base. This CDR3 comprises 16 residues. In DNA, the CDR3 is TGTGCCAGCAGCTTAAGGAGCGGGGGGCTATCCTACGAGCAGTACTTC. Protein product: CASSLRSGGLSYEQYF. Filled out from reference TRBV7-2 and TRBJ2-7, the complete variable domain reads GAGVSQSPSNKVTEKGKDVELRCDPISGHTALYWYRQSLGQGLEFLIYFQGNSAPDKSGLPSDRFSAERTGGSVSTLTIQRTQQEDSAVYLCASSLRSGGLSYEQYFGPGTRLTVT.

This sequence joins TRBV7-6 and TRBJ2-7, with TRBD2 matching 7 bases. The CDR3 length is 11 residues. Germline V gives CDR1 SGHVS, CDR2 FNYEAQ. The CDR3 region has the DNA TGTGCAAGTGGGGGGGAGGGCGAGCAGTACTTC. Translated: CASGGEGEQYF.

This sequence joins TRBV6-1 and TRBJ1-4, with D perhaps TRBD1 (6 bases). This CDR3 comprises 17 residues. Trimming took off 1 base at V and 0 bases at J, with 12 bases between the two ends. CDR1 and CDR2 from the germline V gene are MNHNS and SASEGT. The CDR3 loop is CASSEDREGSTNEKLFF. The CDR3 DNA is TGTGCCAGCAGTGAAGACAGGGAGGGTTCAACTAATGAAAAACTGTTTTTT.

V and J are TRBV11-2 and TRBJ1-6; the match to TRBD1 covers 8 bases. The germline V gene has CDR1 SGHAT and CDR2 FQNNGV. The CDR3 spans 15 residues. Trimming took 5 bases from V and 9 from J; bases not matched to a gene: 9. CDR3 DNA: TGTGCCAGCAGCCCGGACAGGGTTGGTATTTCACCCCTCCACTTT. This codes for CASSPDRVGISPLHF. Full variable domain (missing parts from reference TRBV11-2 and TRBJ1-6): EAGVAQSPRYKIIEKRQSVAFWCNPISGHATLYWYQQILGQGPKLLIQFQNNGVVDDSQLPKDRFSAERLKGVDSTLKIQPAKLEDSAVYLCASSPDRVGISPLHFGNGTRLTVT.

The V gene is TRBV5-6, the J gene TRBJ2-2; D remains unclear. The CDR3 totals 13 residues. Trimming left V 5 bases short and J 1 base short, with 6 bases between. The germline V gene has CDR1 SGHDT and CDR2 YYEEEE. CDR3 nucleotide sequence: TGTGCCAGCAGTTCAGGGAACACCGGGGAGCTGTTTTTT. Protein sequence: CASSSGNTGELFF. Full variable domain (outside the CDR3, taken from reference TRBV5-6 and TRBJ2-2): DAGVTQSPTHLIKTRGQQVTLRCSPKSGHDTVSWYQQALGQGPQFIFQYYEEEERQRGNFPDRFSGHQFPNYSSELNVNALLLGDSALYLCASSSGNTGELFFGEGSRLTVL.

This clone came up a few times. The chain uses TRBV7-2 and TRBJ2-7; 8 bases match TRBD2. In germline, CDR1 is SGHTA, CDR2 FQGNSA. This CDR3 spans 14 amino acids. Trimming cost V 5 bases and J 5 bases; bases outside gene matches: 8. The CDR3, as DNA: TGTGCCAGCAGCCCGGGACTAGGACTCCACGAGCAGTACTTC. Its translation is CASSPGLGLHEQYF. Combining the CDR3 with reference TRBV7-2 and TRBJ2-7 gives the whole variable domain GAGVSQSPSNKVTEKGKDVELRCDPISGHTALYWYRQSLGQGLEFLIYFQGNSAPDKSGLPSDRFSAERTGGSVSTLTIQRTQQEDSAVYLCASSPGLGLHEQYFGPGTRLTVT.

The chain combines TRBV25-1 with TRBJ2-7; TRBD1 aligns across 8 bases. In germline, CDR1 is MGHDK, CDR2 SYGVNS. The V gene end was trimmed by 2 bases and the J gene end by 6 bases; junction bases not matched to a gene: 3. CDR3 length equals 13 residues. CDR3 amino acids: CASSERTGFEQYF. The CDR3, as DNA: TGTGCCAGCAGTGAAAGGACAGGGTTCGAGCAGTACTTC.

The rearrangement uses TRBV5-1 and TRBJ2-1, with 11 bases lining up with TRBD2. This CDR3 comprises 15 residues. Germline CDR1 SGHRS, CDR2 YFSETQ. V dropped 1 base and J dropped 4; count of bases not matched to a gene: 1. DNA for the CDR3: TGCGCCAGCAGCTTGTCTAGCGGGGGGTACAATGAGCAGTTCTTC. Protein sequence: CASSLSSGGYNEQFF.

The chain has TRBV27 and TRBJ2-2; tentative D call: TRBD1 (6 bases). Germline V gives CDR1 MNHEY, CDR2 SMNVEV (reference sequence). The V end was cut by 6 bases, the J end by 5 bases, with 16 bases between. The CDR3 extends over 15 amino acids. This CDR3 is CASRTGIGLTGELFF. CDR3 nucleotide sequence: TGTGCCAGCAGAACAGGGATAGGTTTAACCGGGGAGCTGTTTTTT.

The V and J genes are TRBV2 and TRBJ2-7; 10 nucleotides agree with TRBD1. Unmatched junction bases numbered 7, after V lost 2 bases and J lost 6 bases. Germline V gives CDR1 SNHLY, CDR2 FYNNEI. CDR3 length equals 15 residues. The CDR3 reads CASSERGTGVSEQYF. Here the CDR3 DNA reads TGTGCCAGCAGTGAACGGGGGACAGGGGTCAGCGAGCAGTACTTC.

The rearrangement uses TRBV27 and TRBJ2-3, with 9 bases aligning to TRBD1. The germline V gene has CDR1 MNHEY and CDR2 SMNVEV (reference sequence). The CDR3 contains 16 residues. V shed 3 bases and J 5 bases; nucleotides not matched to a gene: 9. CDR3 in DNA: TGTGCCAGCAGTTTTCGGGGGACAGGGATACTAGATACGCAGTATTTT. Protein product: CASSFRGTGILDTQYF.

The gene calls are TRBV5-1 and TRBJ2-3; 9 bases map to TRBD2. Germline CDR1 SGHRS, CDR2 YFSETQ. Trimming at V came to 3 bases and at J to 2 bases, leaving 1 base not matched to a gene. The CDR3 runs 14 residues. The CDR3 DNA is TGCGCCAGCAGCTCTAGCGGGGTCACAGATACGCAGTATTTT. Translation gives CASSSSGVTDTQYF.

This rearrangement joins TRBV6-1 to TRBJ2-7; tentative D call: TRBD1 (5 bases). Per germline, CDR1 MNHNS and CDR2 SASEGT. This CDR3 region has 18 residues. V shed 1 base and J shed 0 bases, with 19 bases lying between them. CDR3 DNA sequence: TGTGCCAGCAGTGAAGAAGGGGCAGGGTTTCTGAGCTCCTACGAGCAGTACTTC. It codes for CASSEEGAGFLSSYEQYF.

This clone was seen just once. The rearrangement joins TRBV27 to TRBJ2-5; 14 bases are shared with TRBD2. This CDR3 is built from 17 residues. V was pared by 3 bases and J by 5 bases, with 8 bases of the junction left unmatched. Looked up from germline, CDR1 is MNHEY and CDR2 is SMNVEV (reference sequence). CDR3 residues: CASSFQGLAGGGETQYF. In nucleotides, the CDR3 is TGTGCCAGCAGTTTTCAAGGACTAGCGGGGGGTGGTGAGACCCAGTACTTC.

A single count supports this clone. The chain links TRBV5-1 to TRBJ1-3; TRBD1 is a possible D gene (5 bases). Trimming took 5 bases from V and 0 from J, leaving 12 bases between them. The CDR3 spans 15 residues. The V gene's germline CDR1 is SGHRS and CDR2 YFSETQ. CDR3 amino acids: CASSPGESSGNTIYF. CDR3 DNA sequence: TGCGCCAGCAGTCCGGGGGAGAGCTCTGGAAACACCATATATTTT.

The rearrangement uses TRBV9 and TRBJ2-1; possibly TRBD2 for D (5 bases). This CDR3 region has 13 residues. Trimming pared 2 bases from V and 2 bases from J, leaving 5 bases between. Per germline, CDR1 SGDLS and CDR2 YYNGEE. The DNA for the CDR3 is TGTGCCAGCAGCGTCGGGACCTACAATGAGCAGTTCTTC. Protein product: CASSVGTYNEQFF.

This chain connects TRBV2 to TRBJ2-5; D is perhaps TRBD2 (6 bases). CDR3 length: 17 residues. Germline V gene lookup returns CDR1 SNHLY and CDR2 FYNNEI. Trimming stripped 4 bases from V and 0 bases from J, with 18 bases between. Here the CDR3 reads CASSGGPGRGYQETQYF. In DNA, the CDR3 is TGTGCCAGCAGTGGCGGGCCGGGTCGGGGGTACCAAGAGACCCAGTACTTC.

The genes are TRBV11-2 and TRBJ2-5; 12 bases fit TRBD2. J lost 5 bases, V lost 4 bases, and 5 bases had no gene match. This CDR3 is built from 15 residues. Germline CDR1 reads SGHAT; CDR2 reads FQNNGV. The CDR3 reads CASSSSGGAAETQYF. The CDR3 DNA reads TGTGCCAGCAGCTCTAGCGGGGGGGCCGCGGAGACCCAGTACTTC.

V is TRBV10-3 and J is TRBJ2-2, with 8 bases matching TRBD2. This CDR3 is 17 amino acids long. The V gene's germline CDR1 is ENHRY and CDR2 SYGVKD. The ends lost 1 base at V and 4 bases at J; junction bases unmatched: 8. CDR3 sequence: CAISEFPGGPFTGELFF. In DNA, the CDR3 is TGTGCCATCAGTGAGTTCCCGGGAGGGCCGTTCACCGGGGAGCTGTTTTTT.

V usage is TRBV10-3 and J usage is TRBJ1-2, with 10 bases lining up with TRBD1. Germline CDR1 ENHRY, CDR2 SYGVKD. The V and J ends lost 3 bases and 8 bases, in that order; junction bases with no gene match: 9. CDR3 length: 15 amino acids. DNA for the CDR3: TGTGCCATCAGTGACTGGGACAGGGGAGGGGACGGCTACACCTTC. This codes for CAISDWDRGGDGYTF.

CDR3 sequence: CASSDQGQARFNEQFF. Here the CDR3 DNA reads TGTGCCAGTAGCGACCAGGGACAGGCGAGGTTTAATGAGCAGTTCTTC. This chain joins TRBV19 and TRBJ2-1; 8 bases are a match to TRBD1. The CDR3 extends over 16 amino acids. Germline V gene data show CDR1 as LNHDA and CDR2 as SQIVND (reference sequence). V shed 6 bases and J 7 bases; nucleotides not matched to a gene: 14.

The chain recombines TRBV11-2 with TRBJ2-2; 7 nucleotides align to TRBD2. The CDR3 length is 18 residues. V was clipped by 1 base and J by 2 bases; unmatched bases: 10. Per the germline V gene, CDR1 is SGHAT and CDR2 is FQNNGV. The CDR3 sequence is CASSLAWGAGLNTGELFF. Here the CDR3 DNA reads TGTGCCAGCAGCTTAGCCTGGGGAGCGGGACTCAACACCGGGGAGCTGTTTTTT. The complete variable domain, with remaining parts taken from reference TRBV11-2 and TRBJ2-2, reads EAGVAQSPRYKIIEKRQSVAFWCNPISGHATLYWYQQILGQGPKLLIQFQNNGVVDDSQLPKDRFSAERLKGVDSTLKIQPAKLEDSAVYLCASSLAWGAGLNTGELFFGEGSRLTVL.